A selection of T cell receptor beta chains follows, all from one sample in a study of T cells in Graves' hyperthyroidism and ophthalmopathy. TCRdb analysed the multiplex PCR reads with MiXCR anew, one entry per CDR3 protein. The repertoire consists of about 740,000 distinct CDR3 sequences, with approximately 15% occurring once and the leading ten covering roughly a tenth. Sequencing was carried out using blood. All receptors derive from a young woman with Graves' hyperthyroidism. Each CDR3 is given with its conserved first and last residue. D genes are given only for firm matches. Clone size is not always given. Where it is, it says once, few, many or a class for expanded clones.

d_gene: TRBD2
j_gene: TRBJ2-1
v_gene: TRBV27
abundance: few
CDR3nt: TGTGCCAGCAGTTTGTACCCCGGAGGGAGGGCCTTGAATGAGCAGTTCTTC
CDR3aa: CASSLYPGGRALNEQFF

d_gene: TRBD1
j_gene: TRBJ1-6
v_gene: TRBV5-1
abundance: many
CDR3nt: TGCGCCAGCAGCTTGGCTGGACAGGGGGCTTCACCCCTCCACTTT
CDR3aa: CASSLAGQGASPLHF

d_gene: TRBD1
j_gene: TRBJ1-5
v_gene: TRBV20-1
abundance: few
CDR3nt: TGCAGTGCTAGAATGAACAGGGGCGACCAGCCCCAGCATTTT
CDR3aa: CSARMNRGDQPQHF

d_gene: -
j_gene: TRBJ2-5
v_gene: TRBV7-9
abundance: few
CDR3nt: TGTGCCAGCAGCTTTAGAATGAACCAAGAGACCCAGTACTTC
CDR3aa: CASSFRMNQETQYF

d_gene: -
j_gene: TRBJ2-7
v_gene: TRBV3-1
abundance: -
CDR3nt: TGTGCCAGCAGCCAGAGATCTAGTCGATACGAGCAGTACTTC
CDR3aa: CASSQRSSRYEQYF

d_gene: -
j_gene: TRBJ1-3
v_gene: TRBV6-1
abundance: few
CDR3nt: TGTGCCAGCAGTGAAAACCCGTTATTCTCTGGAAACACCATATATTTT
CDR3aa: CASSENPLFSGNTIYF

d_gene: TRBD2
j_gene: TRBJ2-5
v_gene: TRBV29-1
abundance: -
CDR3nt: TGCAGCGTTGCCGGGACTAGCGGCCAAGAGACCCAGTACTTC
CDR3aa: CSVAGTSGQETQYF

d_gene: TRBD2
j_gene: TRBJ2-1
v_gene: TRBV7-9
abundance: many
CDR3nt: TGTGCCAGCACCGCACCTAGGAGCGGGACGAACAATGAGCAGTTCTTC
CDR3aa: CASTAPRSGTNNEQFF

d_gene: TRBD1
j_gene: TRBJ1-2
v_gene: TRBV6-1
abundance: many
CDR3nt: TGTGCCAGCAATGACCGACAGGGCTATGGCTACACCTTC
CDR3aa: CASNDRQGYGYTF

d_gene: TRBD2
j_gene: TRBJ2-1
v_gene: TRBV7-8
abundance: -
CDR3nt: TGTGCCAGCAGCTCCCACGCCCGGGCTAGCGGAACGGGTGATGGAGAGCAGTTCTTC
CDR3aa: CASSSHARASGTGDGEQFF

d_gene: TRBD1
j_gene: TRBJ1-5
v_gene: TRBV4-3
abundance: -
CDR3nt: TGCGCCAGCAGCCAAGAAAACAGGGGGAATCAGCCCCAGCATTTT
CDR3aa: CASSQENRGNQPQHF

d_gene: TRBD1
j_gene: TRBJ2-1
v_gene: TRBV6-1
abundance: -
CDR3nt: TGTGCCAGCAGCCGGGACAGGGGGCATTTGAATGAGCAGTTCTTC
CDR3aa: CASSRDRGHLNEQFF

d_gene: TRBD2
j_gene: TRBJ2-3
v_gene: TRBV4-3
abundance: few
CDR3nt: TGCGCCAGCAGCCAAGACCAGCGGGGTAGCACAGATACGCAGTATTTT
CDR3aa: CASSQDQRGSTDTQYF

d_gene: -
j_gene: TRBJ2-2
v_gene: TRBV29-1
abundance: few
CDR3nt: TGCAGCGTTCACCAAGGACAGAACACCGGGGAGCTGTTTTTT
CDR3aa: CSVHQGQNTGELFF

d_gene: TRBD2
j_gene: TRBJ2-7
v_gene: TRBV12-3/TRBV12-4
abundance: few
CDR3nt: TGTGCCAGCAGTTTCTCCTCTAGCGGGGGCTACGAGCAGTACTTC
CDR3aa: CASSFSSSGGYEQYF

d_gene: -
j_gene: TRBJ2-1
v_gene: TRBV11-2
abundance: few
CDR3nt: TGTGCCAGCAGCTGGGCTCCTGATGAGCAGTTCTTC
CDR3aa: CASSWAPDEQFF

d_gene: -
j_gene: TRBJ2-1
v_gene: TRBV7-6
abundance: few
CDR3nt: TGTGCCAGCAGCTTGAGCGGGTTCTCCTACAATGAGCAGTTCTTC
CDR3aa: CASSLSGFSYNEQFF

d_gene: TRBD1
j_gene: TRBJ1-1
v_gene: TRBV11-3
abundance: many
CDR3nt: TGTGCCAGCAGTCCCAGGTCAGGGGGCGTCGGAACTGAAGCTTTCTTT
CDR3aa: CASSPRSGGVGTEAFF

d_gene: TRBD2
j_gene: TRBJ2-2
v_gene: TRBV2
abundance: many
CDR3nt: TGTGCCAGCAGAGAACGACTAGCCGCCGGGGAGCTGTTTTTT
CDR3aa: CASRERLAAGELFF

d_gene: TRBD2
j_gene: TRBJ2-1
v_gene: TRBV6-5
abundance: few
CDR3nt: TGTGCCAGCAGTTACTCGACTAGCGGGAGGGATGAGCAGTTCTTC
CDR3aa: CASSYSTSGRDEQFF

d_gene: TRBD1
j_gene: TRBJ2-3
v_gene: TRBV28
abundance: many
CDR3nt: TGTGCCAGCAGGCGGACAGGGCTAGATACGCAGTATTTT
CDR3aa: CASRRTGLDTQYF

d_gene: TRBD2
j_gene: TRBJ2-1
v_gene: TRBV30
abundance: many
CDR3nt: TGTGCCTGGAGTCCCCACTTGCTAGCGGGTGGGAATGAGCAGTTCTTC
CDR3aa: CAWSPHLLAGGNEQFF

d_gene: -
j_gene: TRBJ1-2
v_gene: TRBV10-3
abundance: -
CDR3nt: TGTGCCATCAGTGGTATGGCAGGAGCTAACTATGGCTACACCTTC
CDR3aa: CAISGMAGANYGYTF

d_gene: TRBD2
j_gene: TRBJ2-3
v_gene: TRBV4-3
abundance: -
CDR3nt: TGCGCCAGCAGCCAAGAATGGGGAGGGAGCACAGATACGCAGTATTTT
CDR3aa: CASSQEWGGSTDTQYF

d_gene: TRBD1
j_gene: TRBJ1-2
v_gene: TRBV12-3/TRBV12-4
abundance: -
CDR3nt: TGTGCCAGCAGACCTGGGACAGGGGCCCTGAATGGCTACACCTTC
CDR3aa: CASRPGTGALNGYTF

d_gene: TRBD2
j_gene: TRBJ2-1
v_gene: TRBV28
abundance: many
CDR3nt: TGTGCCAGCAGCATGAGTCCTAGCGGCACCCTGGTTAAGAATGAGCAGTTCTTC
CDR3aa: CASSMSPSGTLVKNEQFF

d_gene: -
j_gene: TRBJ2-7
v_gene: TRBV7-2
abundance: many
CDR3nt: TGTGCCAGCAGTCAGAGGAGGGATCGGATCTACGAGCAGTACTTC
CDR3aa: CASSQRRDRIYEQYF

d_gene: -
j_gene: TRBJ1-2
v_gene: TRBV4-1
abundance: few
CDR3nt: TGCGCCAGCAGCCAACCTGGACAGTCTTATGGCTACACCTTC
CDR3aa: CASSQPGQSYGYTF

d_gene: TRBD1
j_gene: TRBJ2-5
v_gene: TRBV2
abundance: many
CDR3nt: TGTGCCAGCAGTAACAGGGGAGAGACCCAGTACTTC
CDR3aa: CASSNRGETQYF

d_gene: -
j_gene: TRBJ2-1
v_gene: TRBV4-1
abundance: few
CDR3nt: TGCGCCAGCAGCCAGGAGGGGGGTGGGGGGATCAATGAGCAGTTCTTC
CDR3aa: CASSQEGGGGINEQFF